The subject of this entry is one T cell receptor (beta chain). One junction end disagrees with the germline gene, perhaps due to a read error. Other DNA sequences in this sample translate to the same CDR3. Assay used: immunoSEQ multiplex PCR; TCRdb lists only in-frame clones, some missing. The repertoire holds about 52,000 clones, with around 86% as singletons. This sample stems from a study of blood T cell repertoires in COVID-19. Sequenced material: peripheral blood. The receptor's source is a human donor in a cohort sampled during active COVID-19.

The CDR3 spells CASSLWSDRDHEQYF. In DNA, the CDR3 is TGTGCTAGCAGCTTGTGGTCAGACAGGGACCACGAGCAGTACTTC. The chain couples TRBV5-4 to TRBJ2-7; TRBD1 agrees at 7 bases. This CDR3 comprises 15 residues. Germline CDR1 reads SGHNT; CDR2 reads YYREEE (reference sequence). The variable domain in full, completed from reference TRBV5-4 and TRBJ2-7, reads ETGVTQSPTHLIKTRGQQVTLRCSSQSGHNTVSWYQQALGQGPQFIFQYYREEENGRGNFPPRFSGLQFPNYSSELNVNALELDDSALYLCASSLWSDRDHEQYFGPGTRLTVT.